This TCR beta chain was sequenced during a study of blood T cell repertoires in COVID-19. In assigning cohorts, the study relied on participant-reported clinical history. This clone occurred many times. Authors' data handling: Reference gene primer amplification gave estimated nucleated cell counts. Only in-frame clones appear in the TCRdb table, and some are missing; sequencing was by immunoSEQ multiplex PCR. For V, J and clone size, that table is used; D and trimming come from the DNA. Of under 350,000 clones in the sample, 65% to 90% were seen once. V shed 2 bases and J 0 bases; nucleotides not matched to a gene: 5. The CDR3 covers 16 residues. Germline CDR1 SGHRS, CDR2 YFSETQ.

This receptor was taken from a woman aged 40-49 years with acute COVID-19. The chain is built from TRBV5-1 and TRBJ2-1; TRBD2 matches at 7 bases. Input material: PBMCs or T cells enriched from blood (not recorded which). DNA for the CDR3: TGCGCCAGCAGCTTCGGGAGGAGGGACTCCTACAATGAGCAGTTCTTC. Amino acids: CASSFGRRDSYNEQFF.